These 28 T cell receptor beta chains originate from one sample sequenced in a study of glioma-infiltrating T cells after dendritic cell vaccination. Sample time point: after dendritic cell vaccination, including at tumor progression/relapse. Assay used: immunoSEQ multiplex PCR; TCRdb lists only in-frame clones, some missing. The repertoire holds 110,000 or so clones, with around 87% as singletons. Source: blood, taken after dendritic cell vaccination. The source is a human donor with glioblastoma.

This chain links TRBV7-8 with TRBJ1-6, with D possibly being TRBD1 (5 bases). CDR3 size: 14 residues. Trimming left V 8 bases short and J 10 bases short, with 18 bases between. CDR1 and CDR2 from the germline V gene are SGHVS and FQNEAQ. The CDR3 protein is CASGLSGVGSPLHF. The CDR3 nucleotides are TGTGCCAGCGGCCTGTCGGGGGTAGGCTCACCCCTCCACTTT. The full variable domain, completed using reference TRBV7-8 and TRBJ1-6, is GAGVSQSPRYKVAKRGQDVALRCDPISGHVSLFWYQQALGQGPEFLTYFQNEAQLDKSGLPSDRFFAERPEGSVSTLKIQRTQQEDSAVYLCASGLSGVGSPLHFGNGTRLTVT.

The CDR3 DNA reads as TGTGCCAGTAGTATAGATCGGGACAGGGACACAGATACGCAGTATTTT. Translating it yields CASSIDRDRDTDTQYF. The rearrangement links TRBV19 to TRBJ2-3, with 9 nucleotides matching TRBD1. Germline lookup yields CDR1 LNHDA and CDR2 SQIVND (reference sequence). After removal of 0 bases from V and 2 bases from J, the junction contained 3 bases not matched to a gene. The CDR3 is made up of 16 amino acids.

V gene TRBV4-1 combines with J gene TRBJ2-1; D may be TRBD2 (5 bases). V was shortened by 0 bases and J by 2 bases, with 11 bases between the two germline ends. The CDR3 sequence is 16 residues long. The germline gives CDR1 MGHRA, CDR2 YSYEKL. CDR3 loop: CASSQDRLNTYNEQFF. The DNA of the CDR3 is TGCGCCAGCAGCCAAGATCGACTAAACACCTACAATGAGCAGTTCTTC.

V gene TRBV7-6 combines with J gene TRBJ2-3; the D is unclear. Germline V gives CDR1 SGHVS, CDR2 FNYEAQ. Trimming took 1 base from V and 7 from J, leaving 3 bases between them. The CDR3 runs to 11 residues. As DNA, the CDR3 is TGTGCCAGCAGCTTAGATAATACGCAGTATTTT. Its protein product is CASSLDNTQYF. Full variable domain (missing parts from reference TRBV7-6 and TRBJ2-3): GAGVSQSPRYKVTKRGQDVALRCDPISGHVSLYWYRQALGQGPEFLTYFNYEAQQDKSGLPNDRFSAERPEGSISTLTIQRTEQRDSAMYRCASSLDNTQYFGPGTRLTVL.

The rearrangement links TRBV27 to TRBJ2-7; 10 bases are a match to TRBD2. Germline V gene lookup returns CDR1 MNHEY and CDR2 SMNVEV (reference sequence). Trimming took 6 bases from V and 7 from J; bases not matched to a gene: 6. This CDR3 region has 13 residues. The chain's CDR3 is CASRASGSSEQYF. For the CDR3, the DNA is TGTGCCAGCAGGGCTAGCGGGAGTTCTGAGCAGTACTTC.

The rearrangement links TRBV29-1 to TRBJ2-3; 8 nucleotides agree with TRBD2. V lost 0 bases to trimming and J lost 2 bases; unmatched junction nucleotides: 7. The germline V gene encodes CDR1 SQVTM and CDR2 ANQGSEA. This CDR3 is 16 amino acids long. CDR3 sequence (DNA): TGCAGCGTTGAAGATCCCAGCGGGGGATTCACAGATACGCAGTATTTT. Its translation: CSVEDPSGGFTDTQYF.

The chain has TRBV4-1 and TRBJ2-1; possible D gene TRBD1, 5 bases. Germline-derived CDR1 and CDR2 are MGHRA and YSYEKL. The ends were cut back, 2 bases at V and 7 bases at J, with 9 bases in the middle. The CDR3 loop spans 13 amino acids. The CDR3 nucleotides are TGCGCCAGCAGCCAACAGGGCGTAAATGAGCAGTTCTTC. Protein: CASSQQGVNEQFF.

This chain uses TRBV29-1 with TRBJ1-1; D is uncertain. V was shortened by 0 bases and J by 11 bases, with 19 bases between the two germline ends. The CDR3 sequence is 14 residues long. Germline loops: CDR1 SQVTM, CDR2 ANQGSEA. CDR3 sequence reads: CSVEDQAGAGRAFF. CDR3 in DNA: TGCAGCGTTGAAGATCAGGCGGGCGCCGGGAGGGCTTTCTTT.

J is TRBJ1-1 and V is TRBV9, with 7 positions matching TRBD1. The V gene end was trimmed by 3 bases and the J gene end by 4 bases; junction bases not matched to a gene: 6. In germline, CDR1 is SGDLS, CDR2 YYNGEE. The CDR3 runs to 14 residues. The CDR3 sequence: CASSGGQTGTEAFF. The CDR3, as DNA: TGTGCCAGCAGCGGGGGACAGACGGGCACTGAAGCTTTCTTT. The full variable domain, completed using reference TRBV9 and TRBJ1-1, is DSGVTQTPKHLITATGQRVTLRCSPRSGDLSVYWYQQSLDQGLQFLIQYYNGEERAKGNILERFSAQQFPDLHSELNLSSLELGDSALYFCASSGGQTGTEAFFGQGTRLTVV.

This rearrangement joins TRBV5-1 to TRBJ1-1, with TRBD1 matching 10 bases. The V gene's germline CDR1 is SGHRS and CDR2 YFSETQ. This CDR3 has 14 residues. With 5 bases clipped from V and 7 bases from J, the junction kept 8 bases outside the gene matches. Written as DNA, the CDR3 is TGCGCCAGCAGGACAGGGGGCGGCGTCAGTGAAGCTTTCTTT. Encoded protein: CASRTGGGVSEAFF.

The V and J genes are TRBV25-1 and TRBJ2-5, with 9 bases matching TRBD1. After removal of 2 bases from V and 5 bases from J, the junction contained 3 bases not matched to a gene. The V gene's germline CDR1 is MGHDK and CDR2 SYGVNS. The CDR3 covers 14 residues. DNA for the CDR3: TGTGCCAGCAGTGAACCCGGACAGGGGGAGACCCAGTACTTC. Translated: CASSEPGQGETQYF.

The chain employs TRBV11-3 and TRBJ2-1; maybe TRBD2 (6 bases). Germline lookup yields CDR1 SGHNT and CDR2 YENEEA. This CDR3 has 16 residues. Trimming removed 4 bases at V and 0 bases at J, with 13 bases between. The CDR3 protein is CASSSPGLLSYNEQFF. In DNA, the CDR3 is TGTGCCAGCAGCTCCCCGGGACTCCTCTCCTACAATGAGCAGTTCTTC.

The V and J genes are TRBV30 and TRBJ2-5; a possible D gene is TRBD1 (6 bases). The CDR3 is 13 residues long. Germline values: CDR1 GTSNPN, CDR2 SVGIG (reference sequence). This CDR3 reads CARSGGLGETQYF. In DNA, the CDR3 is TGTGCTCGGAGTGGGGGCCTCGGGGAGACCCAGTACTTC.

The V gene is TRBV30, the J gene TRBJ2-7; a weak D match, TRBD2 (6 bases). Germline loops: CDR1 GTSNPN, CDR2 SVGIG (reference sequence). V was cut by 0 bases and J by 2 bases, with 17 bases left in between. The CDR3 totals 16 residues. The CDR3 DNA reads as TGTGCCTGGAGTGTACTGGGGCGGACTATCACCTACGAGCAGTACTTC. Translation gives CAWSVLGRTITYEQYF.

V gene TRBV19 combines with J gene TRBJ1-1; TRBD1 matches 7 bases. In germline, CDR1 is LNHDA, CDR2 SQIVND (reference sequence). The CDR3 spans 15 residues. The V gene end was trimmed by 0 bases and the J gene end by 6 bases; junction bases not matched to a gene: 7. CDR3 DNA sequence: TGTGCCAGTAGTATAGAACAGGGGAGAACGTCTGAAGCTTTCTTT. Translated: CASSIEQGRTSEAFF.

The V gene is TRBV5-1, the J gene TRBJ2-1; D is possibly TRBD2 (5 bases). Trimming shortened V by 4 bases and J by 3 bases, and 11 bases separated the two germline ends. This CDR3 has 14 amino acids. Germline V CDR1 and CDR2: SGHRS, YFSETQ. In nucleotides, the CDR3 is TGCGCCAGCAGCCCATCGGGAATCTACAATGAGCAGTTCTTC. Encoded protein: CASSPSGIYNEQFF.

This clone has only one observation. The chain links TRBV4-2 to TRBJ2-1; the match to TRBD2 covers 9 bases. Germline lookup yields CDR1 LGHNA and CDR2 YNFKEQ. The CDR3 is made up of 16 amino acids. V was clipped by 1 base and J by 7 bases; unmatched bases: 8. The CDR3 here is CASSQGAGGPWNEQFF. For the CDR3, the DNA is TGTGCCAGCAGCCAAGGGGCGGGAGGGCCGTGGAATGAGCAGTTCTTC.

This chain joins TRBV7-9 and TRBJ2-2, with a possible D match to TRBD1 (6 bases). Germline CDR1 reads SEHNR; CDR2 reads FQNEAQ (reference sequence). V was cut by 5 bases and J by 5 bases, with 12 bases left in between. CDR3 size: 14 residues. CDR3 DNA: TGTGCCAGCAGCATCCTAACAGGGACCGGGGAGCTGTTTTTT. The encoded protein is CASSILTGTGELFF.

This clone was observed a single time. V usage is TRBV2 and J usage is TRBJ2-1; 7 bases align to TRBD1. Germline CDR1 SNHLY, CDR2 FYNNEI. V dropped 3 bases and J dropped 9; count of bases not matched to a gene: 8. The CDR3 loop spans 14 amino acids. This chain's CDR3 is CASSDQGRDSEQFF. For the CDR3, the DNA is TGTGCCAGCAGTGATCAAGGCAGGGACAGTGAGCAGTTCTTC.

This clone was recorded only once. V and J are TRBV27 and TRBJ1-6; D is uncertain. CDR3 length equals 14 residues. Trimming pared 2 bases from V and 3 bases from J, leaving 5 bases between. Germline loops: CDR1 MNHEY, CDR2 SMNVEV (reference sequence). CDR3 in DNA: TGTGCCAGCAGTTTAGAGAGCTATAATTCACCCCTCCACTTT. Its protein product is CASSLESYNSPLHF.

For the CDR3, the DNA is TGTGCCAGCAGCTTGGAACAGGGGGGCAATCAGCCCCAGCATTTT. It is translated as CASSLEQGGNQPQHF. The chain carries TRBV5-8 and TRBJ1-5; the match to TRBD1 covers 8 bases. The CDR3 consists of 15 residues. The germline V gene has CDR1 SGHTS and CDR2 YDEGEE. After removal of 0 bases from V and 2 bases from J, the junction contained 1 base not matched to a gene.

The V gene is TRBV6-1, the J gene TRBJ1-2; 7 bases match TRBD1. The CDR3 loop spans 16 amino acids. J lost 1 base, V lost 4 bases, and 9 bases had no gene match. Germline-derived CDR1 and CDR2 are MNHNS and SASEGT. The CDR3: CASSGLRDRSNYGYTF. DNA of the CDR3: TGTGCCAGCAGTGGCCTAAGGGACAGAAGTAACTATGGCTACACCTTC.

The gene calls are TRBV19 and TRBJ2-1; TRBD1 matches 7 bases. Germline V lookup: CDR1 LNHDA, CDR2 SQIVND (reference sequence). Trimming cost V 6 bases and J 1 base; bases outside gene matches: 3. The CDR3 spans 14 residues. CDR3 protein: CASSKGASYNEQFF. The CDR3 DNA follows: TGTGCCAGTAGCAAGGGGGCGTCCTACAATGAGCAGTTCTTC.

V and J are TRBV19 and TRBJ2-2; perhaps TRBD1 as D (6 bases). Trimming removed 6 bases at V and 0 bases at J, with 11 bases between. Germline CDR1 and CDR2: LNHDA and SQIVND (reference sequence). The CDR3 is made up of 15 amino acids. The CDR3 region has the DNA TGTGCCAGTAGAAGGACAGTCGCGAACACCGGGGAGCTGTTTTTT. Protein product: CASRRTVANTGELFF.

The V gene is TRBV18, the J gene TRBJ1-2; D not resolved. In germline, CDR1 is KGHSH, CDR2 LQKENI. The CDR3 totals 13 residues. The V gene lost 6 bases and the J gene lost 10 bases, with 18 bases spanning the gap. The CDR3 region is CASSNPREGFYTF. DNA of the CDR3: TGTGCCAGCTCGAACCCCCGTGAGGGTTTCTACACCTTC.

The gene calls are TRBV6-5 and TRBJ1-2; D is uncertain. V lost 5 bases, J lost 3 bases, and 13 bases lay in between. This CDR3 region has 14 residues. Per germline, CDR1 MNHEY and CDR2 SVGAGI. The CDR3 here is CASSRVGRYYGYTF. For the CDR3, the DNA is TGTGCCAGCAGTAGAGTTGGCAGGTACTATGGCTACACCTTC.

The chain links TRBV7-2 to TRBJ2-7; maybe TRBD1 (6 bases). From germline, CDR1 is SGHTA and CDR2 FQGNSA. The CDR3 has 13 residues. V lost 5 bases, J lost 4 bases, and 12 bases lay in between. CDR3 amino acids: CASSVTGRYEQYF. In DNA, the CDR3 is TGTGCCAGCAGCGTTACAGGGCGGTACGAGCAGTACTTC.

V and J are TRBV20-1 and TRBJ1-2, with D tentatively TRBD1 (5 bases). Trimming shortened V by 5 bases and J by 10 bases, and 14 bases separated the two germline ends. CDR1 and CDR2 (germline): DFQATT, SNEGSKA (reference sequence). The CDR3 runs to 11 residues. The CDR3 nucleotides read TGCAGTGCTTTTCGGACAAGTCTCTACACCTTC. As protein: CSAFRTSLYTF.